This TCR beta chain comes out of a study of T cells in Graves' hyperthyroidism and ophthalmopathy. Broader study findings: Most clonotypes expanded in thyroid above 0.001 were likewise present in blood.

The investigators amplified TCR beta CDR3 regions from RNA transcripts. An initial round of RT-PCR targeting the TCR CDR3 relied on the HTBI primer set. Via MiXCR, TCRdb re-called the multiplex PCR reads, giving one row per CDR3 protein. Of under 450,000 distinct CDR3 sequences detected, 15% to 19% appear once; the ten largest clones hold roughly 13%. The CDR3 is made up of 18 amino acids. CDR1 is SGHAT, CDR2 FQNNGV, per germline. V lost 1 base, J lost 0 bases, and 13 bases lay in between. This clonotype was seen a few times. The antigen is not known. Diagnoses rested on clinical symptoms, serum thyroxine and TRAb, thyroid ultrasound and orbital computed tomography.

The TCR comes from a woman under 30 with Graves' hyperthyroidism. The chain joins TRBV11-2 to TRBJ2-6, with D hard to call. Source material: blood. The DNA for the CDR3 is TGTGCCAGCAGCTTAGTCCCCTTGCCGAGCTCTGGGGCCAACGTCCTGACTTTC. Its translation: CASSLVPLPSSGANVLTF.